Presented here are 27 T cell receptor beta chains from one specimen sequenced in a study of patients and donors after allogeneic stem cell transplantation. TCRdb fed the RT-PCR reads into MiXCR, producing one record per CDR3 protein. Among about 410,000 distinct CDR3 sequences listed, roughly 17% were seen once. The sequenced sample was blood, either unsorted or a sorted T cell fraction (not recorded which). The source of these receptors is a human donor who was either an allogeneic HSCT recipient or a stem cell or donor lymphocyte infusion donor (not recorded which). It is not recorded whose cells these are; they may come from a transplant donor.

Many counts were recorded for this clonotype. This chain joins TRBV12-3 or TRBV12-4 and TRBJ1-1; D is perhaps TRBD1 (6 bases). Trimming took 7 bases from V and 2 from J, leaving 11 bases between them. This CDR3 spans 13 amino acids. CDR3 nucleotide sequence: TGTGCCAGCACCCGGACAGCAAACACTGAAGCTTTCTTT. Its protein is CASTRTANTEAFF.

This clonotype was counted at least ten times. This chain joins TRBV18 and TRBJ2-1; TRBD2 agrees at 7 bases. Germline trimming cut 1 base from V and 4 bases from J; bases unmatched to any gene: 7. CDR1 is KGHSH, CDR2 LQKENI, per germline. The CDR3 totals 16 residues. The CDR3 region is CASSPQSRGVYNEQFF. The DNA for the CDR3 is TGTGCCAGCTCACCACAGTCACGGGGGGTTTACAATGAGCAGTTCTTC. Complete variable domain (other parts from reference TRBV18 and TRBJ2-1): NAGVMQNPRHLVRRRGQEARLRCSPMKGHSHVYWYRQLPEEGLKFMVYLQKENIIDESGMPKERFSAEFPKEGPSILRIQQVVRGDSAAYFCASSPQSRGVYNEQFFGPGTRLTVL.

The rearrangement uses TRBV6-1 and TRBJ2-1, with unresolved D. Germline assignment: CDR1 MNHNS and CDR2 SASEGT. V was trimmed by 7 bases and J by 0 bases, leaving 13 bases between them. There are 15 residues in the CDR3. This CDR3 is CASTILGSSYNEQFF. CDR3 DNA sequence: TGTGCCAGCACCATTCTGGGAAGCTCCTACAATGAGCAGTTCTTC.

This sequence joins TRBV4-1 and TRBJ1-1; no clear D. The CDR3 runs to 14 residues. With 2 bases removed from V and 8 bases from J, the gap between germline ends came to 15 bases. CDR1 is MGHRA and CDR2 is YSYEKL in the germline V gene. The CDR3 region has the DNA TGCGCCAGCAGCCAATTGAAGAGAATCACCGAAGCTTTCTTT. It translates to CASSQLKRITEAFF.

This clonotype was observed a few times. The chain uses TRBV27 and TRBJ2-5; D perhaps matches TRBD2 (5 bases). The V end lost 3 bases, the J end lost 5 bases, and 16 bases lay between the germline ends. Per germline, CDR1 MNHEY and CDR2 SMNVEV (reference sequence). This CDR3 has 15 residues. CDR3 sequence: CASSFSSLALETQYF. Written as DNA, the CDR3 is TGTGCCAGCAGTTTCTCCAGCCTAGCCCTGGAGACCCAGTACTTC.

The chain joins TRBV11-1 to TRBJ2-7, with a weak D call TRBD2 (6 bases). Per the germline V gene, CDR1 is SGHAT and CDR2 is FQDESV (reference sequence). The V end lost 5 bases, the J end lost 3 bases, and 17 bases lay between the germline ends. The CDR3 runs 15 residues. The CDR3 spells CASSQPGRPLYEQYF. In DNA form, the CDR3 reads TGTGCCAGCAGCCAGCCGGGGAGGCCCCTCTACGAGCAGTACTTC. Looking up the rest from reference TRBV11-1 and TRBJ2-7 gives the full variable domain: EAEVAQSPRYKITEKSQAVAFWCDPISGHATLYWYRQILGQGPELLVQFQDESVVDDSQLPKDRFSAERLKGVDSTLKIQPAELGDSAMYLCASSQPGRPLYEQYFGPGTRLTVT.

The CDR3 sequence: CASSLLGRKNTGELFF. Here the CDR3 DNA reads TGTGCCAGCAGTTTATTGGGACGGAAAAACACCGGGGAGCTGTTTTTT. J is TRBJ2-2 and V is TRBV12-3 or TRBV12-4; either TRBD1 or TRBD2 may supply D (5 bases each). Trimming removed 2 bases at V and 2 bases at J, with 12 bases between. The CDR3 contains 16 residues.

This sequence joins TRBV24-1 and TRBJ2-5; D unresolved. V lost 3 bases, J lost 2 bases, and 18 bases lay in between. The CDR3 is made up of 17 amino acids. Germline V gene data show CDR1 as KGHDR and CDR2 as SFDVKD. CDR3 loop: CATSDPQPGRQQETQYF. CDR3 bases: TGTGCCACCAGTGATCCCCAACCCGGACGGCAACAAGAGACCCAGTACTTC.

V gene TRBV20-1 combines with J gene TRBJ1-2; TRBD1 aligns across 7 bases. CDR1 is DFQATT and CDR2 is SNEGSKA in the germline V gene (reference sequence). The CDR3 totals 13 residues. With 1 base clipped from V and 7 bases from J, the junction kept 6 bases outside the gene matches. The CDR3 coding sequence is TGCAGTGCTAGAGTGGGACAGCGGATTGGCTACACCTTC. It is translated as CSARVGQRIGYTF.

In nucleotides, the CDR3 is TGTGCCAGTCTAACAGGGGGTATGAGGAACTACACCTTC. Translation: CASLTGGMRNYTF. The genes are TRBV19 and TRBJ1-2; 8 bases are shared with TRBD1. With V trimmed by 8 bases and J by 10 bases, 12 bases remained unmatched. Germline V lookup: CDR1 LNHDA, CDR2 SQIVND (reference sequence). The CDR3 is made up of 13 amino acids.

The J gene is TRBJ2-2, the V gene TRBV7-9; the D gene is possibly TRBD2 (5 bases). Germline values: CDR1 SEHNR, CDR2 FQNEAQ (reference sequence). This CDR3 has 13 amino acids. V gave up 4 bases and J gave up 10 bases, with 13 bases separating them. The CDR3 loop reads CASSSRRRKELFF. The CDR3 DNA follows: TGTGCCAGCAGCTCGCGAAGGAGGAAGGAGCTGTTTTTT.

This clonotype was recorded many times. The chain uses TRBV2 and TRBJ1-5, with D hard to call. Germline V gives CDR1 SNHLY, CDR2 FYNNEI. The CDR3 is 15 amino acids. V lost 5 bases to trimming and J lost 2 bases, with 13 bases between them. The CDR3 DNA follows: TGTGCCAGCAGTCCCAAAAGCCCCGGCAATCAGCCCCAGCATTTT. Translation: CASSPKSPGNQPQHF.

The chain uses TRBV5-4 and TRBJ2-3; 11 positions match TRBD2. Trimming at V came to 5 bases and at J to 5 bases, leaving 7 bases not matched to a gene. Germline assignment: CDR1 SGHNT and CDR2 YYREEE (reference sequence). The CDR3 runs to 15 residues. CDR3 sequence reads: CASRKLAGVVDTQYF. The CDR3 DNA sequence: TGTGCCAGCAGGAAACTAGCGGGAGTGGTAGATACGCAGTATTTT.

This clonotype is a singleton in its sample. The chain recombines TRBV30 with TRBJ1-1; D remains ambiguous. The CDR3 runs 14 residues. The germline gives CDR1 GTSNPN, CDR2 SVGIG (reference sequence). Between the trimmed V and J ends, which lost 1 base and 5 bases, there was a span of 14 bases. CDR3 loop: CAWSAHSRPTEAFF. DNA of the CDR3: TGTGCCTGGAGTGCCCATTCCAGGCCGACTGAAGCTTTCTTT. The whole variable domain, remainder taken from reference TRBV30 and TRBJ1-1, is SQTIHQWPATLVQPVGSPLSLECTVEGTSNPNLYWYRQAAGRGLQLLFYSVGIGQISSEVPQNLSASRPQDRQFILSSKKLLLSDSGFYLCAWSAHSRPTEAFFGQGTRLTVV.

This clonotype was picked up a small number of times. The chain employs TRBV5-1 and TRBJ2-2; 11 bases agree with TRBD1. The trim removed 5 bases at V and 4 bases at J, leaving 7 bases unmatched. CDR1 is SGHRS and CDR2 is YFSETQ in the germline V gene. CDR3 length equals 16 residues. The CDR3 protein is CASRIGQGAFTGELFF. CDR3 nucleotides: TGCGCCAGCAGGATTGGACAGGGGGCCTTCACCGGGGAGCTGTTTTTT.

J is TRBJ1-6 and V is TRBV6-5, with a tentative D call TRBD1 (6 bases). Trimming took 4 bases from V and 8 from J, leaving 12 bases between them. This CDR3 comprises 14 residues. The germline V gene encodes CDR1 MNHEY and CDR2 SVGAGI. CDR3 bases: TGTGCCAGCAGTTTCCGGGACATCCATTCACCCCTCCACTTT. This translates into CASSFRDIHSPLHF.

This clonotype occurred a few times. The chain uses TRBV20-1 and TRBJ1-3; D gene uncertain. The germline gives CDR1 DFQATT, CDR2 SNEGSKA (reference sequence). This CDR3 has 14 residues. The V gene lost 3 bases and the J gene lost 0 bases, with 9 bases spanning the gap. The CDR3 DNA reads TGCAGTGCTAGTACCTTGAGCTCTGGAAACACCATATATTTT. This codes for CSASTLSSGNTIYF.

The chain joins TRBV5-6 to TRBJ2-7; 14 bases align to TRBD2. The CDR3 totals 16 residues. Germline CDR1 reads SGHDT; CDR2 reads YYEEEE. Trimming cost V 4 bases and J 7 bases; bases outside gene matches: 10. CDR3 nucleotide sequence: TGTGCCAGCAGCCTCCTAGGGACTAGCGGGAGATCGGAGCAGTACTTC. Protein product: CASSLLGTSGRSEQYF.

J is TRBJ2-1 and V is TRBV5-1; 15 bases agree with TRBD2. Germline V CDR1 and CDR2: SGHRS, YFSETQ. This CDR3 is built from 19 residues. V was pared by 4 bases and J by 0 bases, with 8 bases of the junction left unmatched. In nucleotides, the CDR3 is TGCGCCAGCAGCACTGCGGGACTAGCGGGAGGAGGCTCCTACAATGAGCAGTTCTTC. Its protein is CASSTAGLAGGGSYNEQFF.

This CDR3 reads CASSLEQRGARTQETQYF. In DNA form, the CDR3 reads TGCGCCAGCAGCTTGGAGCAGCGGGGGGCCCGCACACAAGAGACCCAGTACTTC. V gene TRBV5-1 combines with J gene TRBJ2-5; 9 nucleotides line up with TRBD2. Germline CDR1 SGHRS, CDR2 YFSETQ. Losses at the gene ends were 0 bases for V and 2 bases for J; bases not matched to a gene: 11. The CDR3 has 18 amino acids.

This clonotype has only one observation. This rearrangement joins TRBV2 to TRBJ2-4; 12 bases line up with TRBD1. Germline lookup yields CDR1 SNHLY and CDR2 FYNNEI. V dropped 8 bases and J dropped 3; count of bases not matched to a gene: 11. The CDR3 is 17 amino acids. The CDR3 sequence is CASYIKGQGADKNIQYF. CDR3 DNA: TGTGCCAGCTATATTAAGGGACAGGGGGCTGACAAAAACATTCAGTACTTC.

The chain joins TRBV11-2 to TRBJ2-3; TRBD1 agrees at 8 bases. CDR3 length: 15 residues. V lost 5 bases, J lost 2 bases, and 6 bases stayed unmatched. Germline V gene data show CDR1 as SGHAT and CDR2 as FQNNGV. CDR3 nucleotide sequence: TGTGCCAGCAGCACCCGGACAGGGTCCACAGATACGCAGTATTTT. Amino acid sequence: CASSTRTGSTDTQYF.

This clonotype was seen repeatedly, ten times or more. V gene TRBV24-1 combines with J gene TRBJ2-5; possibly TRBD1 or TRBD2 for D (7 bases each). Looked up from germline, CDR1 is KGHDR and CDR2 is SFDVKD. V was clipped by 1 base and J by 2 bases, with 10 bases between them. The CDR3 length is 15 residues. The CDR3 DNA sequence: TGTGCCACCAGTGATTTCCAGGGGGGGCAAGAGACCCAGTACTTC. Its protein is CATSDFQGGQETQYF.

This clonotype was detected only a few times. The rearrangement links TRBV28 to TRBJ1-5; D call uncertain. Germline CDR1 is MDHEN and CDR2 is SYDVKM. Trimming took 3 bases from V and 4 from J, leaving 1 base between them. This CDR3 region has 11 residues. CDR3 residues: CASSLNQPQHF. In DNA, the CDR3 is TGTGCCAGCAGTTTGAATCAGCCCCAGCATTTT. The complete variable domain, with remaining parts taken from reference TRBV28 and TRBJ1-5, reads DVKVTQSSRYLVKRTGEKVFLECVQDMDHENMFWYRQDPGLGLRLIYFSYDVKMKEKGDIPEGYSVSREKKERFSLILESASTNQTSMYLCASSLNQPQHFGDGTRLSIL.

The sample holds a few counts of this clonotype. The chain joins TRBV7-9 to TRBJ2-3; TRBD2 matches at 8 bases. V trimming: 7 bases; J trimming: 0 bases; junction bases outside the gene matches: 3. This CDR3 comprises 14 residues. Germline CDR1 reads SEHNR; CDR2 reads FQNEAQ (reference sequence). CDR3 bases: TGTGCCAGCACCATAGCGGGGAGCACAGATACGCAGTATTTT. As protein: CASTIAGSTDTQYF.

This clonotype was recorded at least ten times. V is TRBV7-2 and J is TRBJ2-1; D gene unclear. Trimming took off 9 bases at V and 0 bases at J, with 6 bases between the two ends. The CDR3 runs 12 residues. Germline CDR1 SGHTA, CDR2 FQGNSA. CDR3 amino acids: CASASSYNEQFF. Here the CDR3 DNA reads TGTGCCAGTGCGAGCTCCTACAATGAGCAGTTCTTC.

This clonotype occurred many times. This chain links TRBV20-1 with TRBJ1-1; the D gene is possibly TRBD1 (6 bases). The CDR3 has 13 amino acids. The germline gives CDR1 DFQATT, CDR2 SNEGSKA (reference sequence). The V and J ends lost 4 bases and 7 bases respectively, with 16 bases between them. CDR3 DNA: TGCAGTGCTACCAGAGGACAGCCGGGTGAAGCTTTCTTT. As protein: CSATRGQPGEAFF.